This entry is about one T cell receptor (beta chain). The protocol was immunoSEQ multiplex PCR, while the TCRdb copy is restricted to in-frame clones and leaves out a portion. The sample has 630,000 or so clones, approximately 89% seen once; the top ten hold 0.0094%. The data are from a study of shared T cell receptors in the human thymus. V was shortened by 3 bases and J by 0 bases, with 5 bases between the two germline ends. The germline CDR1 and CDR2 sequences are LNHNV and YYDKDF (reference sequence). The CDR3 loop spans 14 amino acids. These data are also associated with another study on human thymus T cells. That study reports: The thymus was resected at corrective cardiac surgery.

The TCR comes from a boy in the first two years of life with a congenital heart defect. The material sequenced was thymocytes. The genes are TRBV15 and TRBJ1-4; D gene uncertain. The CDR3: CATSSGATNEKLFF. The CDR3 nucleotides read TGTGCCACCAGCAGCGGTGCAACTAATGAAAAACTGTTTTTT.